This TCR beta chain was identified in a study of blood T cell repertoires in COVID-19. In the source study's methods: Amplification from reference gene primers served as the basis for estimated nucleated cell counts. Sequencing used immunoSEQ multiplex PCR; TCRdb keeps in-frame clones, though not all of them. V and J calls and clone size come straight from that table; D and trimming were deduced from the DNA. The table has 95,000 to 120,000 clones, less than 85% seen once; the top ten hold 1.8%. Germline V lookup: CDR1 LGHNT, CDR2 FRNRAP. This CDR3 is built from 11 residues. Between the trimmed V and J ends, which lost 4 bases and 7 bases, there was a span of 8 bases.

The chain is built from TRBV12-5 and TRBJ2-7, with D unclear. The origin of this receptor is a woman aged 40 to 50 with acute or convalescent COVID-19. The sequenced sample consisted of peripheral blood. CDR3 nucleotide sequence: TGTGCTAGTGGTTACCTAGGAGAGCAGTACTTC. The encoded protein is CASGYLGEQYF. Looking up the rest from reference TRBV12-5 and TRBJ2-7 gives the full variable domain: DARVTQTPRHKVTEMGQEVTMRCQPILGHNTVFWYRQTMMQGLELLAYFRNRAPLDDSGMPKDRFSAEMPDATLATLKIQPSEPRDSAVYFCASGYLGEQYFGPGTRLTVT.